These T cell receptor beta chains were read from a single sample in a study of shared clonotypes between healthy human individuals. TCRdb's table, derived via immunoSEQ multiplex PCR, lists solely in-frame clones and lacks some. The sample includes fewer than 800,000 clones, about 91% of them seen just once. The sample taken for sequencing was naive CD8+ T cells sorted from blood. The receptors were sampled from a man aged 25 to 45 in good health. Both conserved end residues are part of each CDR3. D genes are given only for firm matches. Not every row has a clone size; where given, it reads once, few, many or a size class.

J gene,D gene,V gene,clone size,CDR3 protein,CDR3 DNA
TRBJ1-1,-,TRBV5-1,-,CASSDGDGHTEAFF,TGCGCCAGCAGTGACGGGGACGGACACACTGAAGCTTTCTTT
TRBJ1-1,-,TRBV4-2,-,CASSQAGDTEAFF,TGTGCCAGCAGCCAAGCGGGGGACACTGAAGCTTTCTTT
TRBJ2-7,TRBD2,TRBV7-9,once,CASSLELAVEQYF,TGTGCCAGCAGCTTAGAACTAGCGGTCGAGCAGTACTTC
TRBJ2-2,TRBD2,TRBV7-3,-,CASSLKPAGLENTGELFF,TGTGCCAGCAGCTTAAAGCCTGCTGGACTAGAGAACACCGGGGAGCTGTTTTTT
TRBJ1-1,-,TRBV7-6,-,CASSPPRDLTEAFF,TGTGCCAGCAGCCCCCCCCGGGACCTCACTGAAGCTTTCTTT
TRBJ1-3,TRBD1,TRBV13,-,CASSGRGFSGNTIYF,TGTGCCAGCAGCGGCAGGGGGTTCTCTGGAAACACCATATATTTT
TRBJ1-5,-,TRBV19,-,CASSIVSTANQPQHF,TGTGCCAGTAGTATAGTGTCAACGGCGAATCAGCCCCAGCATTTT
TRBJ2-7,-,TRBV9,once,CASSANSYEQYF,TGTGCCAGCAGCGCTAACTCCTACGAGCAGTACTTC
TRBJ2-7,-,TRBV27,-,CASSWEQGYEQYF,TGTGCCAGCAGTTGGGAACAGGGCTACGAGCAGTACTTC
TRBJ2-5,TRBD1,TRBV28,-,CASRGTGQETQYF,TGTGCCAGCAGGGGGACAGGGCAAGAGACCCAGTACTTC
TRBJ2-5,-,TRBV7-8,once,CASSLVWEQETQYF,TGTGCCAGCAGCTTAGTTTGGGAGCAAGAGACCCAGTACTTC
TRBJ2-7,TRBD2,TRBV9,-,CASSVLAGGREQYF,TGTGCCAGCAGCGTACTAGCGGGAGGGCGGGAGCAGTACTTC
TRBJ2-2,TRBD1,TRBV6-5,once,CASSLGQGEELFF,TGTGCCAGCAGTCTCGGACAGGGCGAGGAGCTGTTTTTT
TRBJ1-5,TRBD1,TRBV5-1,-,CASSLARDSRYSNQPQHF,TGCGCCAGCAGCTTGGCCCGGGACAGCCGTTATAGCAATCAGCCCCAGCATTTT
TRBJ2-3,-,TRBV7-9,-,CASSPRVGRQTTDTQYF,TGTGCCAGCAGCCCCCGCGTAGGGAGGCAGACCACAGATACGCAGTATTTT
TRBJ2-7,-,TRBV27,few,CASSTGGTGVYEQYF,TGTGCCAGCAGTACCGGTGGGACTGGAGTTTACGAGCAGTACTTC
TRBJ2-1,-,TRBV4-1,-,CASSQGATTYNEQFF,TGCGCCAGCAGCCAAGGGGCGACGACCTACAATGAGCAGTTCTTC
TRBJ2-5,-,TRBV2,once,CAEVATQETQYF,TGTGCAGAAGTAGCGACCCAAGAGACCCAGTACTTC
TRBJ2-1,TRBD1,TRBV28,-,CASSKGTGYNEQFF,TGTGCCAGCAGTAAGGGGACAGGTTACAATGAGCAGTTCTTC
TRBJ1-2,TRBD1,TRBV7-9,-,CANIPMGQGASDYGYTF,TGTGCCAATATCCCTATGGGGCAGGGGGCCTCCGACTATGGCTACACCTTC
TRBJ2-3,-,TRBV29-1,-,CSVESPGNTQYF,TGCAGCGTTGAGTCTCCGGGGAATACGCAGTATTTT
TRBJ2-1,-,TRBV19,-,CASRDSDYPLTGEQFF,TGTGCCAGTAGGGACAGTGACTATCCGTTAACGGGAGAGCAGTTCTTC